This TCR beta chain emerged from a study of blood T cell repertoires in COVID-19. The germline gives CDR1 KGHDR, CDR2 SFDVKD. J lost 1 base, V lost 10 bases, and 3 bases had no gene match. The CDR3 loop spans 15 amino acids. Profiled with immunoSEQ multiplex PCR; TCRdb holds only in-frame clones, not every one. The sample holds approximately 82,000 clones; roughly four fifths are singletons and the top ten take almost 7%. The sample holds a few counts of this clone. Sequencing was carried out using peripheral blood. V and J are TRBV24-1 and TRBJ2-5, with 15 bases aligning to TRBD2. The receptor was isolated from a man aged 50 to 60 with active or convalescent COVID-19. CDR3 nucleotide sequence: TGTGCCACTGCGGGACTAGCGGGGGGCCAAGAGACCCAGTACTTC. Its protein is CATAGLAGGQETQYF.